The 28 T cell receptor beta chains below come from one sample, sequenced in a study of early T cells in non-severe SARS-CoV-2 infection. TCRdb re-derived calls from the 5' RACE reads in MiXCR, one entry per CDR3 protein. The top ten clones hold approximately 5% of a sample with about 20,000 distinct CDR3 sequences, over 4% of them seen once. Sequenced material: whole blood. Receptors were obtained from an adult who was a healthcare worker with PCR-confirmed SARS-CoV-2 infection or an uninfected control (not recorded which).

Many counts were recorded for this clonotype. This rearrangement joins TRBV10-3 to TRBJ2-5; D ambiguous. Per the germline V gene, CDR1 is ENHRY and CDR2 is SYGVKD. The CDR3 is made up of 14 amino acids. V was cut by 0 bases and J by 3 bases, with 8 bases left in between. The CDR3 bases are TGTGCCATCAGTGAGTCGGTGGCAGAAGAGACCCAGTACTTC. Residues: CAISESVAEETQYF.

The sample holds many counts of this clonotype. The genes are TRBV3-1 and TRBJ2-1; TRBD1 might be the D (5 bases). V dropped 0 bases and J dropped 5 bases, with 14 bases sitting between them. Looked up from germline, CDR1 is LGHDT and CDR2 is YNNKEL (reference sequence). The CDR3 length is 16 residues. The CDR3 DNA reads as TGTGCCAGCAGCCAAGAGGGGCAGGGTCGACACAATGAGCAGTTCTTC. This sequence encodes CASSQEGQGRHNEQFF.

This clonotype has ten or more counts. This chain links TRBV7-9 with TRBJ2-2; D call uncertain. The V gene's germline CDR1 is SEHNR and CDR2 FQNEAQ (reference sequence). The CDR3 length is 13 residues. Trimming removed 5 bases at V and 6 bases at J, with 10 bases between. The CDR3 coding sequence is TGTGCCAGCAGCGTTCTAATTTCCGGGGAGCTGTTTTTT. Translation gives CASSVLISGELFF.

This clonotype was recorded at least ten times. CDR3 sequence (DNA): TGTGCCAGCAGTTTCCGGGACAGTGCCTCTGGGGCCAACGTCCTGACTTTC. Its translation is CASSFRDSASGANVLTF. The chain employs TRBV27 and TRBJ2-6, with TRBD1 matching 7 bases. J was trimmed by 0 bases and V by 3 bases; bases with no gene match: 5. Germline CDR1 is MNHEY and CDR2 is SMNVEV (reference sequence). There are 17 residues in the CDR3.

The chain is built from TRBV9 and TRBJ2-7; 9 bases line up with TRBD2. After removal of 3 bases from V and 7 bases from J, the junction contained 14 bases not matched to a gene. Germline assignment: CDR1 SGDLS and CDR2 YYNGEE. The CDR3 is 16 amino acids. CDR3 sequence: CASSALSSGDLIEQYF. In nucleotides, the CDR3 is TGTGCCAGCAGCGCCTTATCTAGCGGGGACTTGATAGAGCAGTACTTC.

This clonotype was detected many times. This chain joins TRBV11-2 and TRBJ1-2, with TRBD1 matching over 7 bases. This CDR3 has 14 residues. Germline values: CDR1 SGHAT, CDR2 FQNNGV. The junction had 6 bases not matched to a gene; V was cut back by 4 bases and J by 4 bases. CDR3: CASSSTDRFYGYTF. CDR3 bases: TGTGCCAGCAGCTCTACGGACAGGTTCTATGGCTACACCTTC.

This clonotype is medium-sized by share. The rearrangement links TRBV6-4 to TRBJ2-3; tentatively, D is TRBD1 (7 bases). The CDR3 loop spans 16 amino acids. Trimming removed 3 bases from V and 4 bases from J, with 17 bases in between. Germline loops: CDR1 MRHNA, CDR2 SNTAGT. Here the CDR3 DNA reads TGTGCCAGCAGTGAAGGGGCAACAGGGGAGGCAGATACGCAGTATTTT. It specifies CASSEGATGEADTQYF.

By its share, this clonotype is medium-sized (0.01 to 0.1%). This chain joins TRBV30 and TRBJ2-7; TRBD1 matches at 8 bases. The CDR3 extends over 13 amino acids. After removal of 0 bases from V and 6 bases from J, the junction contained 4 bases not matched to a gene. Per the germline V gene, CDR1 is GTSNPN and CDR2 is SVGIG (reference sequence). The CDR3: CAWSVGGQGEQYF. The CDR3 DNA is TGTGCCTGGAGTGTAGGAGGACAGGGCGAGCAGTACTTC.

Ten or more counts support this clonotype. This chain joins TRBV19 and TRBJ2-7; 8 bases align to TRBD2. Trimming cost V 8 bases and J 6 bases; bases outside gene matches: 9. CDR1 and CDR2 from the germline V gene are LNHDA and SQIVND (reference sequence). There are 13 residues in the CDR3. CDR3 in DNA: TGTGCCAGTGCCGGAGCGGGAGCGCTCGAGCAGTACTTC. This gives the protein CASAGAGALEQYF.

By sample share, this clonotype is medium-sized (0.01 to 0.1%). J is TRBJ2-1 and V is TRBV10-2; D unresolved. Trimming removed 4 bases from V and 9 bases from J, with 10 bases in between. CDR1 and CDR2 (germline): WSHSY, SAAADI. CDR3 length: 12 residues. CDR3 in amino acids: CASSVALTEQFF. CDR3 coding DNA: TGCGCCAGCAGTGTCGCGCTCACTGAGCAGTTCTTC.

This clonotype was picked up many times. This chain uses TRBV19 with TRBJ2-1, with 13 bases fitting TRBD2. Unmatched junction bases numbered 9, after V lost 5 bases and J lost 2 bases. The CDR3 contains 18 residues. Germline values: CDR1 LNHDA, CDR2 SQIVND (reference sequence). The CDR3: CASSPWTSGRYPYNEQFF. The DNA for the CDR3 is TGTGCCAGTAGTCCCTGGACTAGCGGGAGATACCCCTACAATGAGCAGTTCTTC.

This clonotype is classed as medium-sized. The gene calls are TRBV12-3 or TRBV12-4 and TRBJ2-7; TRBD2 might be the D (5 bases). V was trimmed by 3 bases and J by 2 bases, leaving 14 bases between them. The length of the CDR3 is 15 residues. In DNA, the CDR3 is TGTGCCAGCAGTTTTTACTGGACTGACCCCTACGAGCAGTACTTC. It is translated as CASSFYWTDPYEQYF.

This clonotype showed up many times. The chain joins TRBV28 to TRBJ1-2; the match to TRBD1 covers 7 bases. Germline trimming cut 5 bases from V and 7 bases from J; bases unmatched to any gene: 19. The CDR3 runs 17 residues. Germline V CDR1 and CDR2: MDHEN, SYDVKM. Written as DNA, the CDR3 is TGTGCCAGCAGTCCCTCAGGTTGGCAGGGGGATATGAGTGGCTACACCTTC. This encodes CASSPSGWQGDMSGYTF.

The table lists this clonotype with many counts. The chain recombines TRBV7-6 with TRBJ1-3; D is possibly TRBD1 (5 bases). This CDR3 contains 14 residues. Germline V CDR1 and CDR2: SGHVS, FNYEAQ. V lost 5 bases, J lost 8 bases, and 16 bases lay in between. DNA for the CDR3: TGTGCCAGCAGCGGGCGGGACGGGAGTGACACCATATATTTT. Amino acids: CASSGRDGSDTIYF.

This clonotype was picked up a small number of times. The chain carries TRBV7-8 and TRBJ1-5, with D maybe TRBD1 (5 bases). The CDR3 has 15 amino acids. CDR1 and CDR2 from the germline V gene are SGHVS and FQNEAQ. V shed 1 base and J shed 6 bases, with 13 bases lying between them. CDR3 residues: CASSLVAIRGQPQHF. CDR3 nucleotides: TGTGCCAGCAGCTTAGTGGCGATAAGGGGTCAGCCCCAGCATTTT. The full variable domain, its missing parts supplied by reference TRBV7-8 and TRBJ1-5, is GAGVSQSPRYKVAKRGQDVALRCDPISGHVSLFWYQQALGQGPEFLTYFQNEAQLDKSGLPSDRFFAERPEGSVSTLKIQRTQQEDSAVYLCASSLVAIRGQPQHFGDGTRLSIL.

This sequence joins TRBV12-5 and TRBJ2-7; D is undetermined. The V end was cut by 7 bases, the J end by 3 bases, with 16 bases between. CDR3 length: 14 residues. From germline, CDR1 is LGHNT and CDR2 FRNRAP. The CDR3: CASAPGGPNYEQYF. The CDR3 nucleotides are TGTGCTAGTGCCCCCGGCGGCCCCAACTACGAGCAGTACTTC.

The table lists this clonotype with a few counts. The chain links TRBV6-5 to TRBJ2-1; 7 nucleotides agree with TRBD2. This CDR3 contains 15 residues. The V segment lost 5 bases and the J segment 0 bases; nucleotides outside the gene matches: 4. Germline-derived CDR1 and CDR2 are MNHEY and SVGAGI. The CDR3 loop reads CASSLTSSSYNEQFF. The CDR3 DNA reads TGTGCCAGCAGTCTGACTAGCTCCTCCTACAATGAGCAGTTCTTC.

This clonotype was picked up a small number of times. The DNA of the CDR3 is TGTGCCAGCAGCTACAACCGGGACAGGGGGGAAGATACGCAGTATTTT. Its protein is CASSYNRDRGEDTQYF. This chain links TRBV9 with TRBJ2-3; 11 bases are shared with TRBD1. Germline values: CDR1 SGDLS, CDR2 YYNGEE. This CDR3 contains 16 residues. The ends lost 4 bases at V and 5 bases at J; junction bases unmatched: 9.

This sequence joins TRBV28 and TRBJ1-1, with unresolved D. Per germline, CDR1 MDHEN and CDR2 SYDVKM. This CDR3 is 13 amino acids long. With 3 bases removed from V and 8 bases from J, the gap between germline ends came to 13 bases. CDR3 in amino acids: CASSLRAPPEAFF. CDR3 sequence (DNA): TGTGCCAGCAGTTTGAGGGCGCCTCCGGAAGCTTTCTTT.

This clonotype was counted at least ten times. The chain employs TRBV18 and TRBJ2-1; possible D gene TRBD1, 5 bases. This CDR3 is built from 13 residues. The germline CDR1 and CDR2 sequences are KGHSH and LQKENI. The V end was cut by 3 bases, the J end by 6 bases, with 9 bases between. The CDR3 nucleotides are TGTGCCAGCTCACCTACTACAGGCAATGAGCAGTTCTTC. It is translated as CASSPTTGNEQFF. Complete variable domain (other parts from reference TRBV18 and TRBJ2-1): NAGVMQNPRHLVRRRGQEARLRCSPMKGHSHVYWYRQLPEEGLKFMVYLQKENIIDESGMPKERFSAEFPKEGPSILRIQQVVRGDSAAYFCASSPTTGNEQFFGPGTRLTVL.

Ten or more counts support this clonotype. This chain's CDR3 is CASSQDGGGRANTGELFF. DNA for the CDR3: TGCGCCAGCAGCCAAGATGGTGGCGGGAGGGCGAACACCGGGGAGCTGTTTTTT. The chain couples TRBV4-1 to TRBJ2-2; 9 bases are shared with TRBD2. CDR1 is MGHRA and CDR2 is YSYEKL in the germline V gene. The CDR3 totals 18 residues. V was clipped by 0 bases and J by 0 bases; unmatched bases: 5.

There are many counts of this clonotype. CDR3 amino acids: CASSLRRGNQPQHF. The CDR3 DNA reads as TGTGCCAGTAGTCTACGTCGTGGCAATCAGCCCCAGCATTTT. The rearrangement links TRBV19 to TRBJ1-5; D is undetermined. Trimming left V 5 bases short and J 2 bases short, with 10 bases between. Germline assignment: CDR1 LNHDA and CDR2 SQIVND (reference sequence). This CDR3 is built from 14 residues. Looking up the rest from reference TRBV19 and TRBJ1-5 gives the full variable domain: DGGITQSPKYLFRKEGQNVTLSCEQNLNHDAMYWYRQDPGQGLRLIYYSQIVNDFQKGDIAEGYSVSREKKESFPLTVTSAQKNPTAFYLCASSLRRGNQPQHFGDGTRLSIL.

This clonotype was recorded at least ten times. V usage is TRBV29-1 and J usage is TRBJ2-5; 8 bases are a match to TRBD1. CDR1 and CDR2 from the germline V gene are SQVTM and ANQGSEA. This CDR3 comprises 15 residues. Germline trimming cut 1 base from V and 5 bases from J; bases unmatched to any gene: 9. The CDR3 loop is CSVEGAGGALETQYF. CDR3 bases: TGCAGCGTTGAAGGAGCAGGGGGCGCCTTGGAGACCCAGTACTTC.

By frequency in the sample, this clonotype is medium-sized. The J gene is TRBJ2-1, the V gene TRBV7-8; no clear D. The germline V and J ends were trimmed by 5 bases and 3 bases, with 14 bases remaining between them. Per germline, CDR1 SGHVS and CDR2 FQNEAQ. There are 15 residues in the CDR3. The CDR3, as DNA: TGTGCCAGCAGCCGCGACCGTACGATCTACAATGAGCAGTTCTTC. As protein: CASSRDRTIYNEQFF.

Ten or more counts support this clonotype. The CDR3 coding sequence is TGTGCCAGCAGTTACTCGATTTGGAACACCGGGGAGCTGTTTTTT. This gives the protein CASSYSIWNTGELFF. The rearrangement links TRBV6-2 or TRBV6-3 to TRBJ2-2; D is undetermined. The CDR3 is 15 residues long. Germline CDR1 is MNHEY and CDR2 is SVGEGT. V dropped 0 bases and J dropped 1 base, with 6 bases sitting between them.

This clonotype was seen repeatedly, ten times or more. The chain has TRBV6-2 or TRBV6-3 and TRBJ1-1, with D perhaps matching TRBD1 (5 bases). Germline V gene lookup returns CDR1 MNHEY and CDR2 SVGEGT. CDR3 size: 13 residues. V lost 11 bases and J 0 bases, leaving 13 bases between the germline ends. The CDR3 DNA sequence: TGTGCCTCCGTCCGGGGCTTGAACACTGAAGCTTTCTTT. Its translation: CASVRGLNTEAFF.

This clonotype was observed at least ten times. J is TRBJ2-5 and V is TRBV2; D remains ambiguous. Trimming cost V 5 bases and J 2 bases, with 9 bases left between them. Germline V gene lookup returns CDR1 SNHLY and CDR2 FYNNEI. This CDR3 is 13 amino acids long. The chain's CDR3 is CASSPRAQETQYF. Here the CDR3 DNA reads TGTGCCAGCAGTCCCCGGGCTCAAGAGACCCAGTACTTC.

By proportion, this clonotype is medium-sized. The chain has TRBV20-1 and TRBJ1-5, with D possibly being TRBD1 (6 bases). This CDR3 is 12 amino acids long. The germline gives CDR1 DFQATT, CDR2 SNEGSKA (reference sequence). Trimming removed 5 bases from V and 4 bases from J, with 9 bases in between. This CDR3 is CSALQGNQPQHF. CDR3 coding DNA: TGCAGTGCTTTACAGGGAAATCAGCCCCAGCATTTT.